The clone carrying this TCR beta chain was detected only a few times. Germline trimming cut 5 bases from V and 6 bases from J; bases unmatched to any gene: 8. In germline, CDR1 is SGHRS, CDR2 YFSETQ. CDR3 size: 14 residues. The record originates from a study of beta chain features in type 1 diabetes. Every participating donor gave one draw, a heparinised blood sample averaging about 100 mL. Central memory, naive, regulatory and stem cell-like memory CD4+ cells were sorted by CD45RO/CCR7/CD25/CD127/CD95/CD27. cDNA synthesis used the whole RNA isolate, giving expressed TCRB sequences. Deep immunoSEQ sequencing covered naive, central memory and regulatory T cell samples. The method was immunoSEQ multiplex PCR; TCRdb's version includes in-frame clones alone and lacks a portion of them. The sample includes about 410,000 clones, over 11% seen only once; the top ten take approximately 0.038%.

Sequences were obtained from naive CD4+ T cells from blood. This TCR derives from a man aged 30 to 39 in good health. The gene calls are TRBV5-1 and TRBJ2-1; 7 bases fit TRBD2. The DNA for the CDR3 is TGCGCCAGCAGGACTTCCGGCGGGAGCAATGAGCAGTTCTTC. Amino acid sequence: CASRTSGGSNEQFF.